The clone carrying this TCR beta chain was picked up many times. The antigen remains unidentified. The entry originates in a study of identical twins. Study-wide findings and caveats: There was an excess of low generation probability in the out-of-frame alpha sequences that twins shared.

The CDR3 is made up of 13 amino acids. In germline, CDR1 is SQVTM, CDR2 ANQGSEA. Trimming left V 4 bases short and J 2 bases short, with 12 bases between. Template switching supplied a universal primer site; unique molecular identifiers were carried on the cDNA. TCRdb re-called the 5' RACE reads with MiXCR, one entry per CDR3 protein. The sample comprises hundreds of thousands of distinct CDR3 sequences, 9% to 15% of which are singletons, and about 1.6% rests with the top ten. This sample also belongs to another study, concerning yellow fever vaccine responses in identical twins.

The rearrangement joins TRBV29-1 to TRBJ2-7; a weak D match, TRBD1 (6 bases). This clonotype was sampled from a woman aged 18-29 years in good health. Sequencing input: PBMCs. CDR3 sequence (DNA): TGCAGCGTTGGGGAAACAGGGCCCTACGAGCAGTACTTC. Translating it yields CSVGETGPYEQYF.